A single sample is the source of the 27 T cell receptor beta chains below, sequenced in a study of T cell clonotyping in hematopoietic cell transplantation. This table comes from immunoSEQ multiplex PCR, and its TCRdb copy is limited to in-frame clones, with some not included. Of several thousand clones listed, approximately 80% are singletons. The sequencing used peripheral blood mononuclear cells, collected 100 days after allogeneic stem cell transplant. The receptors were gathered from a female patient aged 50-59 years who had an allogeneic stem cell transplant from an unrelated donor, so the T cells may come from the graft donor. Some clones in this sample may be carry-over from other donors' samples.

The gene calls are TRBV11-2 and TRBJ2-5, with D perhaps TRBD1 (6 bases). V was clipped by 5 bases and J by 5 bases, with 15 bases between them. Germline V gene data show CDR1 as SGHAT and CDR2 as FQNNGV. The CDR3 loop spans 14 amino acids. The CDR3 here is CASSPRFQGETQYF. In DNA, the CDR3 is TGTGCCAGCAGCCCCCGATTTCAGGGGGAGACCCAGTACTTC.

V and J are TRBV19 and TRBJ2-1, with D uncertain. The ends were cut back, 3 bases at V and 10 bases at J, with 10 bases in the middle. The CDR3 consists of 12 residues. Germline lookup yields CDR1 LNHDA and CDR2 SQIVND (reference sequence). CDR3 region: CASSIPGREQFF. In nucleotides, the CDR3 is TGTGCCAGTAGTATCCCCGGCAGGGAGCAGTTCTTC.

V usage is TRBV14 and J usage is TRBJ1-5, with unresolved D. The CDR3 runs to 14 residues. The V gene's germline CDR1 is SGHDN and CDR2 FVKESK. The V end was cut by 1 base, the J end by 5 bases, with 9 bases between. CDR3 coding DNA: TGTGCCAGCAGCCAAGGCTCCAGCCATCAGCCCCAGCATTTT. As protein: CASSQGSSHQPQHF.

The CDR3 loop is CASSPAGQARNYGYTF. CDR3 nucleotides: TGTGCCAGCAGCCCCGCGGGACAGGCCCGAAACTATGGCTACACCTTC. This rearrangement joins TRBV7-6 to TRBJ1-2, with 8 nucleotides matching TRBD1. Trimming at V came to 5 bases and at J to 2 bases, leaving 10 bases not matched to a gene. The germline gives CDR1 SGHVS, CDR2 FNYEAQ. The CDR3 is 16 amino acids.

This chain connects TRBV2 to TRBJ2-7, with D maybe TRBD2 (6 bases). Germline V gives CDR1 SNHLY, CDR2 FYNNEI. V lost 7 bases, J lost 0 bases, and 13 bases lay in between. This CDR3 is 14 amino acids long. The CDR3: CASTPDGSSYEQYF. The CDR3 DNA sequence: TGTGCCAGCACCCCGGACGGGAGCTCCTACGAGCAGTACTTC.

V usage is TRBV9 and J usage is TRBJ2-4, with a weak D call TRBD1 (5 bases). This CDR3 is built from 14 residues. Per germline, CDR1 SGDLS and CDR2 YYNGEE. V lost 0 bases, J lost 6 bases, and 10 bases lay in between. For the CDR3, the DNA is TGTGCCAGCAGCGTAGAGGGGATAGGAAACATTCAGTACTTC. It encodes CASSVEGIGNIQYF.

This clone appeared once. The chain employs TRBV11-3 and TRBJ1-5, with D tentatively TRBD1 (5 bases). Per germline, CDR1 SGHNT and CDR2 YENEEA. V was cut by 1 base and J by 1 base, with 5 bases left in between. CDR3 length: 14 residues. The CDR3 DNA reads TGTGCCAGCAGCTTAGGACAGAGCAATCAGCCCCAGCATTTT. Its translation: CASSLGQSNQPQHF.

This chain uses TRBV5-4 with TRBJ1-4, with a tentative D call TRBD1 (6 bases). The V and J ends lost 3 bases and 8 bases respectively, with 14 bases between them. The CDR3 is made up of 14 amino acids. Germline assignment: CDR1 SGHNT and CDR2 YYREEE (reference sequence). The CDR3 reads CASSSDRQNEKLFF. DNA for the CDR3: TGTGCCAGCAGCTCCGACAGGCAGAACGAAAAACTGTTTTTT.

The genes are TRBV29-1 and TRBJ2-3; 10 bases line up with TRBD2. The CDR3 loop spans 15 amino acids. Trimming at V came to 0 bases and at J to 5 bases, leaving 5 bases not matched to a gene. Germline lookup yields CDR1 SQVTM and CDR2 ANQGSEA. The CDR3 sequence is CSVEDGLAVGDTQYF. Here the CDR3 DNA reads TGCAGCGTTGAAGACGGACTAGCGGTGGGAGATACGCAGTATTTT.

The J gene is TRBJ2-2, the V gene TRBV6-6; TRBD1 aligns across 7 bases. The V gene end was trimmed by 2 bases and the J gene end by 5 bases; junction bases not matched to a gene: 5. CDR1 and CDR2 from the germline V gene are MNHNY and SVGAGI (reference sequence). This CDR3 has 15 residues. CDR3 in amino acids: CASSYTGQETGELFF. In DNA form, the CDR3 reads TGTGCCAGCAGTTACACCGGACAGGAAACCGGGGAGCTGTTTTTT.

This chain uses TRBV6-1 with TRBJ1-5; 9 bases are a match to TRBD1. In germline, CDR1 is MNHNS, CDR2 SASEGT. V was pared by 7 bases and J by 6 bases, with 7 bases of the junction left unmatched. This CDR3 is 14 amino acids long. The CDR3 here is CASTYRGPSQPQHF. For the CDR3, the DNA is TGTGCCAGCACCTACAGGGGGCCCAGTCAGCCCCAGCATTTT.

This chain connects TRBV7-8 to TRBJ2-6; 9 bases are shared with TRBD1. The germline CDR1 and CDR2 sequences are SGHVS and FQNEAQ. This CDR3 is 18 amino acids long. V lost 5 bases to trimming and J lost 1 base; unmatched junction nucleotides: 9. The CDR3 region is CASSLRDRVLSGANVLTF. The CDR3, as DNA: TGTGCCAGCAGCCTCCGGGACAGGGTCCTTTCTGGGGCCAACGTCCTGACTTTC.

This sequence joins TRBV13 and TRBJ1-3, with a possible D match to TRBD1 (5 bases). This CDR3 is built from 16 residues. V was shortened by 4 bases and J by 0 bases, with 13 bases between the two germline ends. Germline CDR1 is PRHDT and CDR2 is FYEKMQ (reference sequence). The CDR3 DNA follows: TGTGCCAGCAGCTCCAGGGATTATGCCTCTGGAAACACCATATATTTT. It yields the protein CASSSRDYASGNTIYF.

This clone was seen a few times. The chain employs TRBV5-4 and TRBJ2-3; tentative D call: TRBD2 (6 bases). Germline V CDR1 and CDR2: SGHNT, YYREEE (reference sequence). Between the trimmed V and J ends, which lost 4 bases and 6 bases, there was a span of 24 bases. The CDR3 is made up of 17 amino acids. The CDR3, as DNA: TGTGCCAGCAGCACGGACTACCAAGGGTGGTTTACTGATACGCAGTATTTT. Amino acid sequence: CASSTDYQGWFTDTQYF.

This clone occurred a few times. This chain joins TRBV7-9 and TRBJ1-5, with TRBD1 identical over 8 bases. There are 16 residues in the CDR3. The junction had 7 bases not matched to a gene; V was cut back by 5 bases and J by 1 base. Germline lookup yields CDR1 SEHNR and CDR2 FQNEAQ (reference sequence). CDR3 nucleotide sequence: TGTGCCAGCAGCGTATCGACAGGGGCAAGCAATCAGCCCCAGCATTTT. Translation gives CASSVSTGASNQPQHF.

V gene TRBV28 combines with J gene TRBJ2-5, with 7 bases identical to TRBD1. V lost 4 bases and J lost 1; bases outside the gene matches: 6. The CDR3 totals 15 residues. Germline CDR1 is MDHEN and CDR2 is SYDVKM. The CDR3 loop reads CASSSSGTVQETQYF. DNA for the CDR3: TGTGCCAGCAGTTCATCCGGGACAGTCCAAGAGACCCAGTACTTC.

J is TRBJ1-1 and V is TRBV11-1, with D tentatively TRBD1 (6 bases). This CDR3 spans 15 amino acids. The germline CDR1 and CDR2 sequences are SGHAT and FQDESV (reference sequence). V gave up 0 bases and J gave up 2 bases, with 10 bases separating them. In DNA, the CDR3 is TGTGCCAGCAGCTTAGCGGGACAAATAAACACTGAAGCTTTCTTT. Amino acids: CASSLAGQINTEAFF.

CDR3 in amino acids: CASSLFRRTMNTEAFF. In nucleotides, the CDR3 is TGTGCCAGCAGTTTATTCCGTCGGACTATGAACACTGAAGCTTTCTTT. The V and J genes are TRBV28 and TRBJ1-1; the D is unclear. Germline CDR1 MDHEN, CDR2 SYDVKM. CDR3 size: 16 residues. The V end was cut by 1 base, the J end by 0 bases, with 12 bases between.

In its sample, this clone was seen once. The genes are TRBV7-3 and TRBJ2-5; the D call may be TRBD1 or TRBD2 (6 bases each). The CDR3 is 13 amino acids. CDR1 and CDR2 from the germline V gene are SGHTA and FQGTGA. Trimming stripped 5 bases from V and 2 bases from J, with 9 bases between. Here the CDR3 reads CASSQGRQETQYF. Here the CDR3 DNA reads TGTGCCAGCAGCCAGGGGAGGCAAGAGACCCAGTACTTC.

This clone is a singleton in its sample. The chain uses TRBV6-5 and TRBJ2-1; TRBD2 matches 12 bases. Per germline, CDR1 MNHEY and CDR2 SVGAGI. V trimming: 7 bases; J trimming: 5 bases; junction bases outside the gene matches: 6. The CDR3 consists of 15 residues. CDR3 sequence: CASKDLAGGDNEQFF. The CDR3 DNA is TGTGCCAGCAAAGACCTAGCGGGGGGGGACAATGAGCAGTTCTTC.

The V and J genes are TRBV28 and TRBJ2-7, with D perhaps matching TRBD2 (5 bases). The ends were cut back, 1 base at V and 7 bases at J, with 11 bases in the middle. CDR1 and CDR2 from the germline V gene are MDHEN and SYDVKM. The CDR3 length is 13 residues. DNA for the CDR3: TGTGCCAGCAGTTTATATCGGGGTCTGGAGCAGTACTTC. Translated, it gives CASSLYRGLEQYF. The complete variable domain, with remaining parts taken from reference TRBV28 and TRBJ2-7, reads DVKVTQSSRYLVKRTGEKVFLECVQDMDHENMFWYRQDPGLGLRLIYFSYDVKMKEKGDIPEGYSVSREKKERFSLILESASTNQTSMYLCASSLYRGLEQYFGPGTRLTVT.

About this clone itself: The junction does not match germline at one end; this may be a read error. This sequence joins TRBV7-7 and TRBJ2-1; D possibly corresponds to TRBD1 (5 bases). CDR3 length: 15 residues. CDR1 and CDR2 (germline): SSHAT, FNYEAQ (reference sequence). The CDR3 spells CASSLGEPSYNEQFF. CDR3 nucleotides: TGTGCTAGCAGCTTAGGGGAACCGTCCTACAATGAGCAGTTCTTC. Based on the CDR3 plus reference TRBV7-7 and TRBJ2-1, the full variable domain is GAGVSQSPRYKVTKRGQDVTLRCDPISSHATLYWYQQALGQGPEFLTYFNYEAQPDKSGLPSDRFSAERPEGSISTLTIQRTEQRDSAMYRCASSLGEPSYNEQFFGPGTRLTVL.

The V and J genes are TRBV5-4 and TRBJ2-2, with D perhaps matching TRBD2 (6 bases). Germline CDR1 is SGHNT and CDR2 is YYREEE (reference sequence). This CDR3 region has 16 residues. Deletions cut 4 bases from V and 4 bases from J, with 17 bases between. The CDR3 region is CASSDPTGGSTGELFF. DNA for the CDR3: TGTGCCAGCAGCGACCCAACAGGAGGGAGCACCGGGGAGCTGTTTTTT.

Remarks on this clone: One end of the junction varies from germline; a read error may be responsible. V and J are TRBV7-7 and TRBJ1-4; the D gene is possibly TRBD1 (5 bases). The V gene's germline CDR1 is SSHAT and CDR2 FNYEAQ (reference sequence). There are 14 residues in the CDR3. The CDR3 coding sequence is TGTGCTAGCAGCCCGGGAGGGAGGGGAGAAAAACTGTTTTTT. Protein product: CASSPGGRGEKLFF.

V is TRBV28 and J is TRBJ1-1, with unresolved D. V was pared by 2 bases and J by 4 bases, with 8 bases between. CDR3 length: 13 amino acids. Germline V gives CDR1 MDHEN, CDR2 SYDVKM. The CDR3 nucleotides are TGTGCCAGCAGTTTAGGTACGGTCACTGAAGCTTTCTTT. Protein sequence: CASSLGTVTEAFF.

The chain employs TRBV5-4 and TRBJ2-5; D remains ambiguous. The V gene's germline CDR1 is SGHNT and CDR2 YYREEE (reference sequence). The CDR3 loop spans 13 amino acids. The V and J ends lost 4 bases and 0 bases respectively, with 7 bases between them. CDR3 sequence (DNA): TGTGCCAGCAGCGTTGACTACCAAGAGACCCAGTACTTC. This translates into CASSVDYQETQYF.

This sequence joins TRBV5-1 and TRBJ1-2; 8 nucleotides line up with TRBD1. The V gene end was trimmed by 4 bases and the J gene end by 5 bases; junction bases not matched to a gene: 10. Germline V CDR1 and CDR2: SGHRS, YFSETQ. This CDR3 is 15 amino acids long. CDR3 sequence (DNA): TGCGCCAGCAGCCAACCCGGACAGGGCCAGTATGGCTACACCTTC. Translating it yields CASSQPGQGQYGYTF.